Presented here are 16 T cell receptor beta chains from one specimen sequenced in a study of cytomegalovirus exposure and HLA in healthy donors. The primer mix had 60 Vbeta and 13 Jbeta primers. Assay: immunoSEQ multiplex PCR; the TCRdb copy retains only in-frame clones and omits some. The table lists about 88,000 clones, over 55% of them singletons. The specimen was PBMCs. The receptors derive from a woman between 18 and 29 years old in good health and CMV-seropositive.

This clone has only a few counts. The V call is TRBV9, the J call TRBJ2-5, with TRBD2 identical over 10 bases. After removal of 4 bases from V and 5 bases from J, the junction contained 5 bases not matched to a gene. CDR3 length: 14 residues. Germline values: CDR1 SGDLS, CDR2 YYNGEE. The CDR3 sequence: CASSIAGGRETQYF. The DNA of the CDR3 is TGTGCCAGCAGCATAGCGGGAGGAAGGGAGACCCAGTACTTC.

The chain is built from TRBV6-1 and TRBJ1-1; 9 bases are a match to TRBD1. V gave up 7 bases and J gave up 0 bases; unmatched junction bases: 3. This CDR3 is built from 14 residues. Germline V gives CDR1 MNHNS, CDR2 SASEGT. Here the CDR3 reads CASIRDRVNTEAFF. The CDR3 DNA reads as TGTGCCAGCATCAGGGACAGGGTGAACACTGAAGCTTTCTTT.

The CDR3 loop is CASSSSHTQYF. The CDR3 nucleotides read TGTGCCAGCAGCTCCTCTCATACGCAGTATTTT. V usage is TRBV7-9 and J usage is TRBJ2-3; no clear D gene. The CDR3 has 11 amino acids. With 4 bases removed from V and 7 bases from J, the gap between germline ends came to 6 bases. Per the germline V gene, CDR1 is SEHNR and CDR2 is FQNEAQ (reference sequence).

This chain joins TRBV6-6 and TRBJ2-2; TRBD2 might be the D (6 bases). Germline V gene sequence: CDR1 MNHNY, CDR2 SVGAGI (reference sequence). The CDR3 is 13 residues long. Trimming removed 7 bases from V and 6 bases from J, with 12 bases in between. The CDR3 reads CASTASVAGELFF. The DNA for the CDR3 is TGTGCCAGCACCGCTAGCGTCGCCGGGGAGCTGTTTTTT.

This clone was counted ten times or more. This chain uses TRBV6-5 with TRBJ2-5; D unresolved. Germline assignment: CDR1 MNHEY and CDR2 SVGAGI. CDR3 length equals 12 residues. Trimming removed 2 bases at V and 2 bases at J, with 3 bases between. CDR3 in DNA: TGTGCCAGCAGTTACCCGCAAGAGACCCAGTACTTC. Translation gives CASSYPQETQYF.

The chain is built from TRBV28 and TRBJ1-4, with 11 bases lining up with TRBD1. Germline V gives CDR1 MDHEN, CDR2 SYDVKM. This CDR3 region has 15 residues. V gave up 6 bases and J gave up 6 bases; unmatched junction bases: 6. The CDR3 DNA follows: TGTGCCAGCAGCGGACAGGGGGCGTCCGATGAAAAACTGTTTTTT. Translation: CASSGQGASDEKLFF.

The rearrangement joins TRBV11-2 to TRBJ1-3, with no clear D. The CDR3 has 15 amino acids. Germline V gene sequence: CDR1 SGHAT, CDR2 FQNNGV. V lost 1 base, J lost 5 bases, and 12 bases lay in between. CDR3 residues: CASSLGPGMRNTIYF. The CDR3 nucleotides are TGTGCCAGCAGCTTAGGGCCGGGGATGAGAAACACCATATATTTT.

V and J are TRBV6-5 and TRBJ2-7; the match to TRBD1 covers 9 bases. The V segment lost 7 bases and the J segment 4 bases; nucleotides outside the gene matches: 8. Germline CDR1 MNHEY, CDR2 SVGAGI. This CDR3 contains 14 residues. The CDR3 nucleotides read TGTGCCAGCAAACAGGGGGCTGGGGGATACGAGCAGTACTTC. Its translation: CASKQGAGGYEQYF.

The DNA of the CDR3 is TGTGCCAGCAGTGAAGCGGGACTCCGCACAGATACGCAGTATTTT. Translated: CASSEAGLRTDTQYF. The genes are TRBV2 and TRBJ2-3; D possibly corresponds to TRBD2 (6 bases). The germline V gene encodes CDR1 SNHLY and CDR2 FYNNEI. CDR3 size: 15 residues. Deletions cut 0 bases from V and 1 base from J, with 8 bases between.

This clone was detected a few times. V is TRBV7-9 and J is TRBJ1-1, with D possibly TRBD1 on 6 matching bases. Germline V gives CDR1 SEHNR, CDR2 FQNEAQ (reference sequence). The CDR3 consists of 14 residues. Trimming removed 6 bases at V and 0 bases at J, with 11 bases between. For the CDR3, the DNA is TGTGCCAGCAGAACAACAGGGTTGAACACTGAAGCTTTCTTT. Protein product: CASRTTGLNTEAFF.

The V call is TRBV4-2, the J call TRBJ1-5; TRBD1 matches 10 bases. This CDR3 has 19 amino acids. Germline assignment: CDR1 LGHNA and CDR2 YNFKEQ. V lost 1 base, J lost 2 bases, and 11 bases stayed unmatched. CDR3 coding DNA: TGTGCCAGCAGCCAAGGCGGGACAGGGGTTTTTTTGGGCAATCAGCCCCAGCATTTT. It codes for CASSQGGTGVFLGNQPQHF.

This clone has just one count. The rearrangement uses TRBV30 and TRBJ2-7; D not certain. Trimming took off 1 base at V and 1 base at J, with 8 bases between the two ends. CDR3 size: 13 residues. Germline V lookup: CDR1 GTSNPN, CDR2 SVGIG (reference sequence). The CDR3 DNA sequence: TGTGCCTGGAGTGAAGGCGGATCCTACGAGCAGTACTTC. It codes for CAWSEGGSYEQYF.

The chain links TRBV27 to TRBJ2-7; 10 bases match TRBD1. J gave up 1 base and V 5 bases, and 5 bases lay outside the gene matches. The length of the CDR3 is 15 residues. Germline values: CDR1 MNHEY, CDR2 SMNVEV (reference sequence). CDR3 nucleotides: TGTGCCAGCAGTAAACCGGGACAGGGGTCCTACGAGCAGTACTTC. This gives the protein CASSKPGQGSYEQYF.

This chain's CDR3 is CASSSRLAGIQFGEQFF. The CDR3, as DNA: TGTGCCAGCAGCTCTCGTCTTGCGGGAATACAATTCGGAGAGCAGTTCTTC. The chain is built from TRBV7-9 and TRBJ2-1, with D maybe TRBD2 (6 bases). Germline CDR1 SEHNR, CDR2 FQNEAQ (reference sequence). V lost 4 bases and J 10 bases, leaving 26 bases between the germline ends. CDR3 length: 17 amino acids.

This chain links TRBV7-9 with TRBJ2-7; 8 bases map to TRBD2. Germline lookup yields CDR1 SEHNR and CDR2 FQNEAQ (reference sequence). The CDR3 runs 17 residues. V dropped 5 bases and J dropped 0; count of bases not matched to a gene: 12. CDR3 coding DNA: TGTGCCAGCAGCCCAACTAAACCACTAGCGGCCTCCTACGAGCAGTACTTC. Protein sequence: CASSPTKPLAASYEQYF.

This clone was recorded once. The chain employs TRBV6-4 and TRBJ2-3; 8 nucleotides line up with TRBD2. Germline CDR1 is MRHNA and CDR2 is SNTAGT. The CDR3 consists of 15 residues. With V trimmed by 2 bases and J by 2 bases, 3 bases remained unmatched. This CDR3 is CASSDNGGATDTQYF. The CDR3 coding sequence is TGTGCCAGCAGTGACAACGGGGGGGCCACAGATACGCAGTATTTT.